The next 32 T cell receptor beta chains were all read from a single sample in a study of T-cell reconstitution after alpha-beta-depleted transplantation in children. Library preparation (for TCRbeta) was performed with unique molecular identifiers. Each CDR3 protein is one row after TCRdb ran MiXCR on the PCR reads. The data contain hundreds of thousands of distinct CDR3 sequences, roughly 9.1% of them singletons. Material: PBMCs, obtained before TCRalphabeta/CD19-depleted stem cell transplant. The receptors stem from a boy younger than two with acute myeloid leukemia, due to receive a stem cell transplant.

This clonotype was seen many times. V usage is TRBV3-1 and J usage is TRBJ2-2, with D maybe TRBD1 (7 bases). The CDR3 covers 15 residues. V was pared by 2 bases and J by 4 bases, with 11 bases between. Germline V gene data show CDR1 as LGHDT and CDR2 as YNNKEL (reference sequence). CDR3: CASSQRQGGTGELFF. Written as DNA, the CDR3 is TGTGCCAGCAGCCAACGGCAGGGGGGCACCGGGGAGCTGTTTTTT.

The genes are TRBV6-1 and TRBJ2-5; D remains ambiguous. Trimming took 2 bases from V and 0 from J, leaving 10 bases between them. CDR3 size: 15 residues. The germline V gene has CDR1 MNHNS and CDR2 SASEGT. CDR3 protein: CASSESSGDQETQYF. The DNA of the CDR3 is TGTGCCAGCAGTGAATCTTCCGGTGACCAAGAGACCCAGTACTTC.

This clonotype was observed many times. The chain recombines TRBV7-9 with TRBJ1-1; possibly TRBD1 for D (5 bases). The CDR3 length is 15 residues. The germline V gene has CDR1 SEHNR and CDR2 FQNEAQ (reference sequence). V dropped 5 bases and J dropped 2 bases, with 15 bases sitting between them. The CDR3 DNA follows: TGTGCCAGCAGCCCCCCTGGGGCCCGTAACACTGAAGCTTTCTTT. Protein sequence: CASSPPGARNTEAFF.

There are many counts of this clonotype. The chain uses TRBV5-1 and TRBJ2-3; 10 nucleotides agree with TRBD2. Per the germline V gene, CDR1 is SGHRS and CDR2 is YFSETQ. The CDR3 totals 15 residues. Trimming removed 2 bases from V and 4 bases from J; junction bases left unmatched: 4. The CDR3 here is CASSFSSGSADTQYF. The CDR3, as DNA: TGCGCCAGCAGCTTCTCTAGCGGGAGTGCAGATACGCAGTATTTT.

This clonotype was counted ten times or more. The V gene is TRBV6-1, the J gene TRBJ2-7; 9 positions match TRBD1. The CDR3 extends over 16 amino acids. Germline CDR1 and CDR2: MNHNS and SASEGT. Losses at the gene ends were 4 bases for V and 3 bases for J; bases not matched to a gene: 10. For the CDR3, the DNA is TGTGCCAGCAGTGGGGGACAGGGTATGACATACTACGAGCAGTACTTC. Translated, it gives CASSGGQGMTYYEQYF.

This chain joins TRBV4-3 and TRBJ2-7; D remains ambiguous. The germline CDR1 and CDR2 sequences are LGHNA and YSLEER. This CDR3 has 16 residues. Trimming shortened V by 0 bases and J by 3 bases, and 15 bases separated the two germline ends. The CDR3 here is CASSQDHGPGVYEQYF. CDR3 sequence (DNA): TGCGCCAGCAGCCAAGATCACGGACCAGGAGTCTACGAGCAGTACTTC.

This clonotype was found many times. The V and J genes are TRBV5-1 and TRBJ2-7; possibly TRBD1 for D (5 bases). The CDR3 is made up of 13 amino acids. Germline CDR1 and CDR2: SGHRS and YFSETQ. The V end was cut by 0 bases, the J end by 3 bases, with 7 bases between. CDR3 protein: CASSLVQDYEQYF. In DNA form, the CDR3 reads TGCGCCAGCAGCTTGGTACAGGACTACGAGCAGTACTTC. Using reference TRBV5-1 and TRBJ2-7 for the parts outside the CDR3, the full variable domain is KAGVTQTPRYLIKTRGQQVTLSCSPISGHRSVSWYQQTPGQGLQFLFEYFSETQRNKGNFPGRFSGRQFSNSRSEMNVSTLELGDSALYLCASSLVQDYEQYFGPGTRLTVT.

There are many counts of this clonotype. This CDR3 is CASSLAGGNYGYTF. As DNA, the CDR3 is TGCGCCAGCAGCTTGGCGGGCGGTAACTATGGCTACACCTTC. V gene TRBV5-1 combines with J gene TRBJ1-2, with unresolved D. CDR1 and CDR2 (germline): SGHRS, YFSETQ. With 0 bases removed from V and 1 base from J, the gap between germline ends came to 7 bases. CDR3 length: 14 amino acids.

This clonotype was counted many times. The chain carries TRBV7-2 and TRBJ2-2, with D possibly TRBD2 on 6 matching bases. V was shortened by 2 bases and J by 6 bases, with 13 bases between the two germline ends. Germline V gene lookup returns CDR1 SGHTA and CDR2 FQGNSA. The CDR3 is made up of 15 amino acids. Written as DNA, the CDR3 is TGTGCCAGCAGCTTAACGTTAGGGAGGCCCGGGGAGCTGTTTTTT. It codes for CASSLTLGRPGELFF.

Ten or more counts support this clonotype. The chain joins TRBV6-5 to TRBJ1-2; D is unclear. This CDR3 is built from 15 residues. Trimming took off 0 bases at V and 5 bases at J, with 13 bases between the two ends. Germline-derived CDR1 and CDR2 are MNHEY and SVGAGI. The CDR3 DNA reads TGTGCCAGCAGTTACTCCGGGCACACGCGATATGGCTACACCTTC. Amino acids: CASSYSGHTRYGYTF.

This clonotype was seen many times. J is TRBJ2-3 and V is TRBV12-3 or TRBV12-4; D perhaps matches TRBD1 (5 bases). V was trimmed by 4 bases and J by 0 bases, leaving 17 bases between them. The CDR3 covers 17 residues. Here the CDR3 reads CASSSSAGPISTDTQYF. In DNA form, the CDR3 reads TGTGCCAGCAGTTCCAGCGCAGGGCCCATTAGCACAGATACGCAGTATTTT.

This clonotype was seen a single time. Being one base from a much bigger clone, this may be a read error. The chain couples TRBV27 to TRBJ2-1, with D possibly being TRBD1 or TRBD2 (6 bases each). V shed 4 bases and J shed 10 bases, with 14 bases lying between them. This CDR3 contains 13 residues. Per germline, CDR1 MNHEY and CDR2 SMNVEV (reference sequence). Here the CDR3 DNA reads TGTGCCAGCAGTTCATCGATCGGGGGCGAGCAGTTCTTC. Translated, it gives CASSSSIGGEQFF.

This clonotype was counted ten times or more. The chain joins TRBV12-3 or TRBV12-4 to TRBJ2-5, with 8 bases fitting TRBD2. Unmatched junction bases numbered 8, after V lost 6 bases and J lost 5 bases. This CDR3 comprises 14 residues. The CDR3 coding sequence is TGTGCCAGCAGCCCTTCGGGGGGGCCGGAGACCCAGTACTTC. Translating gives CASSPSGGPETQYF.

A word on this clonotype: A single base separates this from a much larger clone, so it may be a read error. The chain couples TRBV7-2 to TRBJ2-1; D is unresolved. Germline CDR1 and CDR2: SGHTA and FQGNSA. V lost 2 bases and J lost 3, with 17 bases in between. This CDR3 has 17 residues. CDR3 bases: TGTGCCAGCAGCTTATCACTACTAACGGACCTCTACAATGAGCAGTTCTTC. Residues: CASSLSLLTDLYNEQFF.

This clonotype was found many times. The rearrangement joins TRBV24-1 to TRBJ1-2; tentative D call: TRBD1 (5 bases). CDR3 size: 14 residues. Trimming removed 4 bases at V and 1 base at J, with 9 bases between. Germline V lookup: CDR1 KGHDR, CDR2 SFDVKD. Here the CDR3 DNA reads TGTGCCACCAGTGACTTGACAGTTAACTATGGCTACACCTTC. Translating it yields CATSDLTVNYGYTF.

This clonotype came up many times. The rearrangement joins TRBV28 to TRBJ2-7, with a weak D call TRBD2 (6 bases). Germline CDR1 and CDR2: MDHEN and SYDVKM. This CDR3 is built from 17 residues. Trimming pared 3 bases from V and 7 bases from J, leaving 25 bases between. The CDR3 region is CASSFPHLGGVPGEQYF. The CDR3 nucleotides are TGTGCCAGCAGTTTTCCCCACCTAGGAGGGGTGCCAGGGGAGCAGTACTTC.

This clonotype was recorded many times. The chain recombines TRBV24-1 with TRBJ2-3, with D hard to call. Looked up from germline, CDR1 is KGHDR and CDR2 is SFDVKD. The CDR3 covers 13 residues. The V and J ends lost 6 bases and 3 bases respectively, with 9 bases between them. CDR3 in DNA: TGTGCCACCAGTACCCCGGATACAGATACGCAGTATTTT. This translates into CATSTPDTDTQYF.

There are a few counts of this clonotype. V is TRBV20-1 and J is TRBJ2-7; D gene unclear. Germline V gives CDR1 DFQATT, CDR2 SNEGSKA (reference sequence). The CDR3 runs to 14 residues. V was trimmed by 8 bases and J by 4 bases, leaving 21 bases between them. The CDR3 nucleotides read TGCAGTACTCAATGGGCGCGAAGGCCTTACGAGCAGTACTTC. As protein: CSTQWARRPYEQYF.

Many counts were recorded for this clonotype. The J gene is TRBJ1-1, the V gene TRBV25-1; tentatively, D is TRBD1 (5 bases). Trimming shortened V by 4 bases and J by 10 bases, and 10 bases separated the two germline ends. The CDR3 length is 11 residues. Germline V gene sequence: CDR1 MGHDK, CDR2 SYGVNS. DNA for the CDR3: TGTGCCAGCAGTGTCATGGGGGGAGCTTTCTTT. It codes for CASSVMGGAFF.

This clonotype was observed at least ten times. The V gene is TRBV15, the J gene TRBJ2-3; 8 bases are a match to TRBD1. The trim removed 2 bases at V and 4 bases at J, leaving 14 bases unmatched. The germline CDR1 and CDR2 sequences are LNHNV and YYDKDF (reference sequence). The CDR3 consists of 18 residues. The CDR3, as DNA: TGTGCCACCAGCAGACCCCCATTAGGACAGGGTGGAGCAGATACGCAGTATTTT. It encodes CATSRPPLGQGGADTQYF.

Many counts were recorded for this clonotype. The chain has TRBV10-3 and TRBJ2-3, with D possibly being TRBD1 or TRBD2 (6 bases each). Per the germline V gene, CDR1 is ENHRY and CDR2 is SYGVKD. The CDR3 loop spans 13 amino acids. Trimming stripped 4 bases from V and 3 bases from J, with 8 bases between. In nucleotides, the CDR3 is TGTGCCATCAGTGCGGGGGCAACAGATACGCAGTATTTT. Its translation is CAISAGATDTQYF.

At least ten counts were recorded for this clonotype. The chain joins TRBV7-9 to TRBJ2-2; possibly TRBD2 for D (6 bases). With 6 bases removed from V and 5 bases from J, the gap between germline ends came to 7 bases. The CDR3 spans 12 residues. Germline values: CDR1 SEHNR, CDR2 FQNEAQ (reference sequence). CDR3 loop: CASRRETGELFF. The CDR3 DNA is TGTGCCAGCAGGCGGGAAACCGGGGAGCTGTTTTTT.

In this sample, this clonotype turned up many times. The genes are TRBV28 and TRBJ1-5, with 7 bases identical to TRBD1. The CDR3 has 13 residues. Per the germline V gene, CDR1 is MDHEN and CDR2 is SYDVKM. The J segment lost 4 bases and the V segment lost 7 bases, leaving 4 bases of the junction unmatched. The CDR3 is CASIRDRNQPQHF. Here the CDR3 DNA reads TGTGCCAGCATCCGGGACAGAAATCAGCCCCAGCATTTT. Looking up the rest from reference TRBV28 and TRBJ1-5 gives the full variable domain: DVKVTQSSRYLVKRTGEKVFLECVQDMDHENMFWYRQDPGLGLRLIYFSYDVKMKEKGDIPEGYSVSREKKERFSLILESASTNQTSMYLCASIRDRNQPQHFGDGTRLSIL.

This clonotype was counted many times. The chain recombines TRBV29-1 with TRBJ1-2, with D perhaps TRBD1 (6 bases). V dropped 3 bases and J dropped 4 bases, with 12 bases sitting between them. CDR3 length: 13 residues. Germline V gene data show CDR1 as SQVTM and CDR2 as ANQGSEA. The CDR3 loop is CSVDGGLPYGYTF. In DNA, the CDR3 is TGCAGCGTTGACGGGGGGCTCCCCTATGGCTACACCTTC.

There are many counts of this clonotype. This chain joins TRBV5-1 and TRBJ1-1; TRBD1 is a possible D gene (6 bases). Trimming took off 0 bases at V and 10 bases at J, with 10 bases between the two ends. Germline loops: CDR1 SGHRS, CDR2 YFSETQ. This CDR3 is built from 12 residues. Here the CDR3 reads CASSLEDSGAFF. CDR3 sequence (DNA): TGCGCCAGCAGCTTGGAGGACAGCGGAGCTTTCTTT.

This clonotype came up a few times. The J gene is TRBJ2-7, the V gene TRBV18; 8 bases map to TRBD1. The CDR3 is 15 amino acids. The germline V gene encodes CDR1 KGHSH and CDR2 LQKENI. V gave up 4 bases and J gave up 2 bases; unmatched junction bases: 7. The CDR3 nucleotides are TGTGCCAGCTCACACAGCGTGACAGGGGCCTACGAGCAGTACTTC. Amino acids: CASSHSVTGAYEQYF.

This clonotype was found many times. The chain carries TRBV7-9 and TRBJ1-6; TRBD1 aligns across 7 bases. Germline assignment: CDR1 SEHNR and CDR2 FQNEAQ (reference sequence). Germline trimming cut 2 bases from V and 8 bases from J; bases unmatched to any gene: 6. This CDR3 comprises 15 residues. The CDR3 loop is CASSLSSGGDSPLHF. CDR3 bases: TGTGCCAGCAGCTTAAGCTCAGGGGGGGATTCACCCCTCCACTTT.

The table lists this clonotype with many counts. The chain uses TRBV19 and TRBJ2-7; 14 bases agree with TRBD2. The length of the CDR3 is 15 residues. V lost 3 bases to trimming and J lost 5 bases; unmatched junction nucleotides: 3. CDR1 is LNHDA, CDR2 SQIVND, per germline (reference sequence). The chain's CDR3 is CASSIQGLAGDEQYF. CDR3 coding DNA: TGTGCCAGTAGTATCCAGGGACTAGCGGGAGACGAGCAGTACTTC.

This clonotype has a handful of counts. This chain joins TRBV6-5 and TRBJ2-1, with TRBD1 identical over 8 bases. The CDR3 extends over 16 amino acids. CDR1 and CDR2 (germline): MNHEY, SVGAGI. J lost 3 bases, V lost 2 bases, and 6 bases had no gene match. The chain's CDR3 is CASSYVSGGGYNEQFF. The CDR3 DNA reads TGTGCCAGCAGTTACGTTTCAGGGGGCGGCTACAATGAGCAGTTCTTC.

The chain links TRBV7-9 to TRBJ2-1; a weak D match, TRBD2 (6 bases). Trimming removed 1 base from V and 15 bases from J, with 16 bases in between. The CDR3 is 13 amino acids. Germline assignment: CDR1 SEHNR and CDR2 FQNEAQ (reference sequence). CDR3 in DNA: TGTGCCAGCAGCTTAGTACTAACGGGAGAGGGGTTCTTC. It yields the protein CASSLVLTGEGFF.

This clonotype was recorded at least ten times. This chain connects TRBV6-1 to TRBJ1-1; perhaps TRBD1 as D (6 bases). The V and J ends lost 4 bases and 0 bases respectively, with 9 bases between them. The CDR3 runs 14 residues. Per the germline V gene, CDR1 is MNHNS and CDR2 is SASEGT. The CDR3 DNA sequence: TGTGCCAGCAGTGGGGGACACCTGAACACTGAAGCTTTCTTT. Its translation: CASSGGHLNTEAFF.

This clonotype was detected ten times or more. CDR3 nucleotide sequence: TGTGCCAGCAGCCCTGAGAGCAATCAGCCCCAGCATTTT. Its protein product is CASSPESNQPQHF. The J gene is TRBJ1-5, the V gene TRBV12-3 or TRBV12-4; D uncertain. V shed 6 bases and J shed 1 base, with 7 bases lying between them. CDR3 length equals 13 residues.